Presented here are 26 T cell receptor beta chains from one specimen sequenced in a study of T cells after yellow fever vaccination. TCRdb called the 5' RACE reads again in MiXCR, with one record for every CDR3 protein. The sample lists 500,000 to 700,000 distinct CDR3 sequences; under 25% were seen once. The sequenced sample was PBMCs, obtained 15 days after the yellow fever booster vaccination. Receptors were obtained from a young man who received the YFV17D yellow fever vaccine.

This rearrangement joins TRBV6-5 to TRBJ2-7, with 11 positions matching TRBD2. V trimming: 3 bases; J trimming: 4 bases; junction bases outside the gene matches: 5. CDR1 MNHEY and CDR2 SVGAGI come from the germline V gene. This CDR3 has 15 amino acids. The CDR3 protein is CASSYQLAGGYEQYF. CDR3 nucleotides: TGTGCCAGCAGTTATCAGCTAGCGGGAGGATACGAGCAGTACTTC.

In DNA, the CDR3 is TGCGCCAGCAGCCAAGGGGGCATCAGGAATCAGCCCCAGCATTTT. Residues: CASSQGGIRNQPQHF. The chain combines TRBV4-3 with TRBJ1-5; the D gene is possibly TRBD1 (5 bases). The CDR3 spans 15 residues. CDR1 and CDR2 (germline): LGHNA, YSLEER. V lost 1 base and J lost 4, with 11 bases in between.

This rearrangement joins TRBV10-3 to TRBJ1-5; the D is unclear. Trimming cost V 3 bases and J 0 bases, with 6 bases left between them. This CDR3 is 14 amino acids long. Germline V gene sequence: CDR1 ENHRY, CDR2 SYGVKD. The CDR3 region is CAISDLSSNQPQHF. The CDR3 nucleotides are TGTGCCATCAGTGACCTGAGTAGCAATCAGCCCCAGCATTTT.

This clonotype occurred a few times. V is TRBV5-1 and J is TRBJ2-3; TRBD2 is a possible D gene (7 bases). The CDR3 sequence is 16 residues long. Trimming removed 3 bases from V and 7 bases from J, with 21 bases in between. The germline V gene has CDR1 SGHRS and CDR2 YFSETQ. The CDR3 loop is CASSSSLQGGPNTQYF. CDR3 in DNA: TGCGCCAGCAGCTCATCCCTACAGGGAGGGCCTAATACGCAGTATTTT.

The rearrangement links TRBV7-2 to TRBJ2-1; the D is unclear. Germline V lookup: CDR1 SGHTA, CDR2 FQGNSA. The CDR3 length is 15 residues. V was clipped by 1 base and J by 6 bases, with 13 bases between them. The CDR3 DNA reads TGTGCCAGCAGCTTAGGGGTCCTCGTGTCCAATGAGCAGTTCTTC. Its protein is CASSLGVLVSNEQFF.

This clonotype came up a few times. The V and J genes are TRBV7-6 and TRBJ2-2, with unresolved D. The CDR3 spans 14 residues. Between the trimmed V and J ends, which lost 2 bases and 8 bases, there was a span of 12 bases. CDR1 is SGHVS and CDR2 is FNYEAQ in the germline V gene. CDR3 sequence (DNA): TGTGCCAGCAGCTTATTGGCGAGCCTGGGGGAGCTGTTTTTT. Translating gives CASSLLASLGELFF.

This rearrangement joins TRBV20-1 to TRBJ2-1, with D perhaps given as TRBD1 or TRBD2 (5 bases each). Germline lookup yields CDR1 DFQATT and CDR2 SNEGSKA (reference sequence). The ends were cut back, 6 bases at V and 3 bases at J, with 18 bases in the middle. The CDR3 is 15 residues long. CDR3 residues: CSANRDQRGYNEQFF. CDR3 DNA: TGCAGTGCGAACCGGGACCAGCGAGGCTACAATGAGCAGTTCTTC.

This clonotype was observed a few times. V is TRBV29-1 and J is TRBJ2-7, with 9 nucleotides matching TRBD1. V gave up 6 bases and J gave up 3 bases; unmatched junction bases: 3. The germline V gene has CDR1 SQVTM and CDR2 ANQGSEA. The CDR3 sequence is 12 residues long. CDR3: CSVMGQGYEQYF. The CDR3 coding sequence is TGCAGCGTAATGGGACAGGGCTACGAGCAGTACTTC.

The chain joins TRBV7-2 to TRBJ2-7; D possibly corresponds to TRBD2 (6 bases). Trimming took off 5 bases at V and 3 bases at J, with 17 bases between the two ends. This CDR3 spans 15 amino acids. The germline V gene encodes CDR1 SGHTA and CDR2 FQGNSA. The CDR3 sequence is CASSPTWGSGYEQYF. The CDR3, as DNA: TGTGCCAGCAGCCCAACTTGGGGTAGCGGCTACGAGCAGTACTTC.

This clonotype was picked up a small number of times. The chain combines TRBV27 with TRBJ2-7; D may correspond to TRBD1 or TRBD2 (7 bases each). Between the trimmed V and J ends, which lost 4 bases and 5 bases, there was a span of 24 bases. Germline CDR1 reads MNHEY; CDR2 reads SMNVEV (reference sequence). This CDR3 contains 17 residues. This CDR3 reads CASSSPRDGRGQDEQYF. The CDR3 DNA is TGTGCCAGCAGTTCGCCCCGAGATGGGAGGGGGCAGGACGAGCAGTACTTC.

This rearrangement joins TRBV5-5 to TRBJ2-3; D is possibly TRBD2 (6 bases). Germline V gene data show CDR1 as SGHKS and CDR2 as YYEKEE (reference sequence). The CDR3 contains 18 residues. V was pared by 2 bases and J by 1 base, with 20 bases between. In DNA, the CDR3 is TGTGCCAGCAGCTTCAGGTCGGCGGACGGGAGACGCACAGATACGCAGTATTTT. Its translation is CASSFRSADGRRTDTQYF.

J is TRBJ2-5 and V is TRBV6-1; 7 positions match TRBD1. Trimming cost V 2 bases and J 5 bases; bases outside gene matches: 5. Germline assignment: CDR1 MNHNS and CDR2 SASEGT. CDR3 size: 14 residues. The CDR3 reads CASSENRGGETQYF. The CDR3 bases are TGTGCCAGCAGTGAAAACAGGGGTGGCGAGACCCAGTACTTC.

CDR3 loop: CASSFEIYEQYF. The CDR3 region has the DNA TGTGCCAGCAGTTTTGAAATTTACGAGCAGTACTTC. V and J are TRBV12-3 or TRBV12-4 and TRBJ2-7; D unresolved. The ends were cut back, 3 bases at V and 4 bases at J, with 7 bases in the middle. There are 12 residues in the CDR3.

This clonotype was counted between two and nine times. The chain combines TRBV6-2 or TRBV6-3 with TRBJ1-3; D gene uncertain. V lost 7 bases and J 2 bases, leaving 12 bases between the germline ends. Germline V gene data show CDR1 as MNHEY and CDR2 as SVGEGT. CDR3 size: 14 residues. Written as DNA, the CDR3 is TGTGCCAGCATCGGAGCCGGTCCTGGAAACACCATATATTTT. Its translation is CASIGAGPGNTIYF.

V usage is TRBV7-8 and J usage is TRBJ2-1; 8 bases fit TRBD2. The CDR3 runs 14 residues. With 5 bases clipped from V and 8 bases from J, the junction kept 8 bases outside the gene matches. In germline, CDR1 is SGHVS, CDR2 FQNEAQ. CDR3 nucleotide sequence: TGTGCCAGCAGCAGGACTAGCAGGTTTGATGAGCAGTTCTTC. Amino acids: CASSRTSRFDEQFF.

This clonotype was observed a handful of times. The chain couples TRBV7-2 to TRBJ2-7; D possibly corresponds to TRBD2 (5 bases). Germline CDR1 reads SGHTA; CDR2 reads FQGNSA. The CDR3 runs to 15 residues. The V end lost 1 base, the J end lost 3 bases, and 13 bases lay between the germline ends. CDR3 protein: CASSLERGPNYEQYF. The DNA of the CDR3 is TGTGCCAGCAGCTTAGAGCGCGGGCCCAACTACGAGCAGTACTTC.

The rearrangement uses TRBV28 and TRBJ2-3; D might be TRBD1 (5 bases). V dropped 10 bases and J dropped 5 bases, with 16 bases sitting between them. In germline, CDR1 is MDHEN, CDR2 SYDVKM. The CDR3 consists of 13 residues. The CDR3 DNA sequence: TGTGCCAATCAGGGTGGGCTGGGAGATACGCAGTATTTT. Protein product: CANQGGLGDTQYF.

The chain uses TRBV20-1 and TRBJ2-7, with a tentative D call TRBD2 (6 bases). Looked up from germline, CDR1 is DFQATT and CDR2 is SNEGSKA (reference sequence). The CDR3 has 12 amino acids. Trimming pared 3 bases from V and 4 bases from J, leaving 10 bases between. The CDR3 nucleotides are TGCAGTGCTAGGGCGGAGGGATACGAGCAGTACTTC. This sequence encodes CSARAEGYEQYF.

The V gene is TRBV5-1, the J gene TRBJ2-5, with 7 bases matching TRBD1. V lost 4 bases and J lost 3; bases outside the gene matches: 6. The CDR3 extends over 14 amino acids. Germline CDR1 is SGHRS and CDR2 is YFSETQ. CDR3 DNA: TGCGCCAGCAGCGTGGGGGACAGTAAAGAGACCCAGTACTTC. This sequence encodes CASSVGDSKETQYF.

This rearrangement joins TRBV10-1 to TRBJ2-7; D is possibly TRBD2 (6 bases). V lost 3 bases and J lost 2, with 14 bases in between. The CDR3 contains 15 residues. The germline gives CDR1 WNHNN, CDR2 SYGVQD (reference sequence). CDR3 in amino acids: CASSERKAGPYEQYF. The CDR3 region has the DNA TGCGCCAGCAGTGAACGGAAAGCGGGCCCCTACGAGCAGTACTTC.

This clonotype was observed a handful of times. The rearrangement uses TRBV20-1 and TRBJ2-7; 7 bases match TRBD2. Per germline, CDR1 DFQATT and CDR2 SNEGSKA (reference sequence). This CDR3 is 14 amino acids long. J was trimmed by 2 bases and V by 6 bases; bases with no gene match: 10. The CDR3 sequence: CSAHTSAQPYEQYF. DNA of the CDR3: TGCAGTGCCCACACTAGCGCCCAGCCCTACGAGCAGTACTTC.

The sample holds a few counts of this clonotype. V gene TRBV7-8 combines with J gene TRBJ1-5; no clear D gene. Per germline, CDR1 SGHVS and CDR2 FQNEAQ. This CDR3 is 15 amino acids long. V was trimmed by 1 base and J by 7 bases, leaving 14 bases between them. CDR3 loop: CASSLGPGLVQPQHF. CDR3 in DNA: TGTGCCAGCAGCTTAGGTCCCGGGCTTGTCCAGCCCCAGCATTTT.

This clonotype was seen only a few times. The chain employs TRBV18 and TRBJ1-5, with D perhaps TRBD1 (5 bases). Germline V gene sequence: CDR1 KGHSH, CDR2 LQKENI. Trimming took 4 bases from V and 5 from J, leaving 12 bases between them. The CDR3 length is 14 residues. The CDR3 region has the DNA TGTGCCAGCTCACGAGACAGCTCCTATCAGCCCCAGCATTTT. It translates to CASSRDSSYQPQHF.

The J gene is TRBJ2-2, the V gene TRBV7-2, with D unresolved. CDR1 and CDR2 (germline): SGHTA, FQGNSA. Trimming removed 7 bases from V and 7 bases from J, with 19 bases in between. The CDR3 spans 15 residues. The CDR3 DNA sequence: TGTGCCAGCAACCCCTTAGGAGTGGGGTACGGGGAGCTGTTTTTT. Protein sequence: CASNPLGVGYGELFF.

This clonotype has just a few counts. The chain is built from TRBV4-1 and TRBJ1-4; maybe TRBD1 (5 bases). There are 15 residues in the CDR3. Germline V gene data show CDR1 as MGHRA and CDR2 as YSYEKL. Trimming took 4 bases from V and 7 from J, leaving 16 bases between them. CDR3: CASSLSGTQGEKLFF. CDR3 nucleotide sequence: TGCGCCAGCAGCCTGTCCGGGACCCAGGGTGAAAAACTGTTTTTT.

The gene calls are TRBV5-6 and TRBJ2-6; 8 nucleotides line up with TRBD1. Losses at the gene ends were 2 bases for V and 0 bases for J; bases not matched to a gene: 4. Germline loops: CDR1 SGHDT, CDR2 YYEEEE. The CDR3 runs to 17 residues. The CDR3 here is CASSFQGAASGANVLTF. The CDR3 nucleotides are TGTGCCAGCAGCTTCCAGGGGGCCGCCTCTGGGGCCAACGTCCTGACTTTC.